One sample yielded the 9 T cell receptor beta chains listed below, sequenced in a study of T cells in tumors after PD-1 blockade. Profiled with immunoSEQ multiplex PCR; TCRdb holds only in-frame clones, not every one. Seen here are 50,000 or so clones, more than 75% observed once, and the top ten hold 16%. The input for sequencing was PBMCs, taken before anti-PD-1 treatment. The origin of the receptors is a human donor with basal cell carcinoma.

The V gene is TRBV9, the J gene TRBJ2-3, with 8 bases fitting TRBD2. Germline assignment: CDR1 SGDLS and CDR2 YYNGEE. The CDR3 has 17 amino acids. The ends lost 4 bases at V and 5 bases at J; junction bases unmatched: 15. In DNA, the CDR3 is TGTGCCAGCAGCCCCCGCGGGGCGGGGGGTCGGGGAGATACGCAGTATTTT. Amino acids: CASSPRGAGGRGDTQYF.

V is TRBV5-6 and J is TRBJ1-3, with D possibly matching TRBD1 (6 bases). The V gene's germline CDR1 is SGHDT and CDR2 YYEEEE. This CDR3 is built from 17 residues. Between the trimmed V and J ends, which lost 1 base and 2 bases, there was a span of 16 bases. The CDR3 DNA reads as TGTGCCAGCAGCTTGCAGGGGCTCTCAAGAGCTGGAAACACCATATATTTT. The encoded protein is CASSLQGLSRAGNTIYF. The full variable domain, its missing parts supplied by reference TRBV5-6 and TRBJ1-3, is DAGVTQSPTHLIKTRGQQVTLRCSPKSGHDTVSWYQQALGQGPQFIFQYYEEEERQRGNFPDRFSGHQFPNYSSELNVNALLLGDSALYLCASSLQGLSRAGNTIYFGEGSWLTVV.

V usage is TRBV7-9 and J usage is TRBJ2-3; 8 nucleotides line up with TRBD1. The CDR3 contains 16 residues. The ends lost 5 bases at V and 4 bases at J; junction bases unmatched: 11. Per germline, CDR1 SEHNR and CDR2 FQNEAQ (reference sequence). The CDR3 is CASSLNSGGLADTQYF. CDR3 DNA: TGTGCCAGCAGCCTCAATTCAGGGGGCCTTGCAGATACGCAGTATTTT.

The chain links TRBV10-2 to TRBJ2-3; 7 bases line up with TRBD2. CDR1 is WSHSY and CDR2 is SAAADI in the germline V gene. The CDR3 runs to 15 residues. The V segment lost 8 bases and the J segment 4 bases; nucleotides outside the gene matches: 12. CDR3 in amino acids: CASGEGRGLPDTQYF. DNA of the CDR3: TGCGCCAGCGGGGAGGGTCGGGGACTTCCAGATACGCAGTATTTT.

This clone was seen just once. The chain uses TRBV5-6 and TRBJ1-5; maybe TRBD1 (6 bases). From germline, CDR1 is SGHDT and CDR2 YYEEEE. Trimming pared 2 bases from V and 4 bases from J, leaving 10 bases between. This CDR3 is 14 amino acids long. CDR3 nucleotides: TGTGCCAGCAGCTTTGGGGACAAGAATCAGCCCCAGCATTTT. It codes for CASSFGDKNQPQHF.

This sequence joins TRBV18 and TRBJ1-1; D possibly corresponds to TRBD1 (5 bases). Deletions cut 2 bases from V and 7 bases from J, with 11 bases between. Looked up from germline, CDR1 is KGHSH and CDR2 is LQKENI. CDR3 size: 13 residues. CDR3 sequence (DNA): TGTGCCAGCTCACCAACGGAGGGGAGTGAAGCTTTCTTT. As protein: CASSPTEGSEAFF.

There are a few counts of this clone. The chain carries TRBV9 and TRBJ2-3; 8 bases are a match to TRBD2. The germline gives CDR1 SGDLS, CDR2 YYNGEE. V shed 2 bases, J shed 4 bases, and the junction held 9 bases outside the gene matches. The CDR3 spans 16 residues. CDR3 in DNA: TGTGCCAGCAGCGTGGGAGCGGGGGCCGGGGCAGATACGCAGTATTTT. Protein sequence: CASSVGAGAGADTQYF.

The chain has TRBV2 and TRBJ2-6; 12 nucleotides agree with TRBD2. Per the germline V gene, CDR1 is SNHLY and CDR2 is FYNNEI. The CDR3 length is 17 residues. V lost 5 bases, J lost 0 bases, and 2 bases stayed unmatched. CDR3: CASSSTSGGSGANVLTF. CDR3 bases: TGTGCCAGCAGTTCGACTAGCGGGGGCTCTGGGGCCAACGTCCTGACTTTC. Supplemented by reference TRBV2 and TRBJ2-6, the full variable domain reads EPEVTQTPSHQVTQMGQEVILRCVPISNHLYFYWYRQILGQKVEFLVSFYNNEISEKSEIFDDQFSVERPDGSNFTLKIRSTKLEDSAMYFCASSSTSGGSGANVLTFGAGSRLTVL.

The chain is built from TRBV5-1 and TRBJ2-5; no clear D. Germline assignment: CDR1 SGHRS and CDR2 YFSETQ. This CDR3 spans 14 amino acids. V lost 4 bases and J 1 base, leaving 11 bases between the germline ends. The CDR3 region has the DNA TGCGCCAGCAGCGTTGGGGTCAGCCAAGAGACCCAGTACTTC. Its translation: CASSVGVSQETQYF.